This T cell receptor (beta chain) is drawn from a study of shared clonotypes between healthy human individuals. General study points: Compared with memory subsets, naive subsets generally had larger estimated richness.

On this clone itself: No antigen is known for it.

This table comes from immunoSEQ multiplex PCR, and its TCRdb copy is limited to in-frame clones, with some not included. The data show approximately 2,300,000 clones, with approximately 90% seen just once and about 0.41% held by the top ten. Sample: naive CD4+ T cells from PBMCs. The subset is: CD45RA+ positively selected. The receptor comes from a man between 18 and 35 years old in good health. Some clones in this sample may be carry-over from other donors' samples.

The CDR3 DNA reads TGTGCCAGCATGTTGAGAAACACAGATACGCAGTATTTT. Encoded protein: CASMLRNTDTQYF. V and J are TRBV6-1 and TRBJ2-3; D remains unclear. CDR1 MNHNS and CDR2 SASEGT come from the germline V gene. V was trimmed by 7 bases and J by 2 bases, leaving 10 bases between them. This CDR3 region has 13 residues.